The 5 T cell receptor beta chains in this list originate from one sample, sequenced in a study of monozygotic twins with cystic fibrosis. The repertoire was sequenced with immunoSEQ multiplex PCR; TCRdb's copy has only in-frame clones and lacks some. The data hold 29,000 or so clones, with 70% to 90% observed a single time. Sequenced: blood. The origin of the receptors is a girl aged 2 to 10 with cystic fibrosis.

The chain combines TRBV27 with TRBJ2-1; tentatively, D is TRBD2 (5 bases). The CDR3 totals 13 residues. Trimming took off 6 bases at V and 8 bases at J, with 14 bases between the two ends. Germline loops: CDR1 MNHEY, CDR2 SMNVEV (reference sequence). The CDR3 DNA follows: TGTGCCAGCAGAAACCTCCTAGCAGATGAGCAGTTCTTC. Its protein is CASRNLLADEQFF.

V is TRBV30 and J is TRBJ2-1; no reliable D call. The V gene's germline CDR1 is GTSNPN and CDR2 SVGIG (reference sequence). V was pared by 5 bases and J by 1 base, with 9 bases between. This CDR3 is built from 13 residues. The CDR3 nucleotides read TGTGCCTGGGTTCCGACTTCCTACAATGAGCAGTTCTTC. Protein: CAWVPTSYNEQFF.

The rearrangement uses TRBV27 and TRBJ2-1; D perhaps matches TRBD2 (6 bases). The CDR3 spans 15 residues. V was shortened by 5 bases and J by 1 base, with 12 bases between the two germline ends. Germline CDR1 is MNHEY and CDR2 is SMNVEV (reference sequence). The CDR3 sequence is CASSPGTVSYNEQFF. CDR3 in DNA: TGTGCCAGCAGTCCAGGGACTGTTTCCTACAATGAGCAGTTCTTC.

This chain connects TRBV11-2 to TRBJ2-7; tentatively, D is TRBD2 (5 bases). Trimming shortened V by 1 base and J by 1 base, and 5 bases separated the two germline ends. Germline lookup yields CDR1 SGHAT and CDR2 FQNNGV. CDR3 length: 13 residues. The CDR3: CASSLAGSYEQYF. The CDR3 DNA reads as TGTGCCAGCAGCTTAGCGGGGTCCTACGAGCAGTACTTC.

Only a few counts were recorded for this clone. The J gene is TRBJ1-2, the V gene TRBV7-8; D ambiguous. Trimming cost V 3 bases and J 0 bases, with 14 bases left between them. The germline V gene encodes CDR1 SGHVS and CDR2 FQNEAQ. This CDR3 is built from 16 residues. This chain's CDR3 is CASSFLDFQSNYGYTF. CDR3 coding DNA: TGTGCCAGCAGCTTTCTCGATTTCCAGTCTAACTATGGCTACACCTTC.